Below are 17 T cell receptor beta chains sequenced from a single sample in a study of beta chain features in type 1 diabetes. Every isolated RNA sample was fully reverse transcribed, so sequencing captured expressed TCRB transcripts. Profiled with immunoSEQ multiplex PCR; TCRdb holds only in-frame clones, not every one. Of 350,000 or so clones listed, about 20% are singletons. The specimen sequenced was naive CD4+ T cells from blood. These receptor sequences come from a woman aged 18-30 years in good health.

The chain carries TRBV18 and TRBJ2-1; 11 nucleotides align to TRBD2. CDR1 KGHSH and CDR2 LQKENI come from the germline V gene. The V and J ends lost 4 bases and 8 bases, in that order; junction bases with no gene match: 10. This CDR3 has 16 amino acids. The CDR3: CASSLALAGVLDEQFF. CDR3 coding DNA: TGTGCCAGCTCACTGGCACTAGCGGGAGTTTTGGATGAGCAGTTCTTC.

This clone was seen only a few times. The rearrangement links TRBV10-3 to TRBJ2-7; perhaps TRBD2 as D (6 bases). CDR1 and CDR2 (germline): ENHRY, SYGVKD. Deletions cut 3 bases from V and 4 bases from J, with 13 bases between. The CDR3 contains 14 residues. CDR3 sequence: CAISETSPLYEQYF. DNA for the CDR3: TGTGCCATCAGTGAAACTAGCCCCCTTTACGAGCAGTACTTC.

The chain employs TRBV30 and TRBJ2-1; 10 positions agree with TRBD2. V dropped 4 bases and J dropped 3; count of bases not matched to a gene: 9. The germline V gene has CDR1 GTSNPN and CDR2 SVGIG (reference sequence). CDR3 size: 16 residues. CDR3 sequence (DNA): TGTGCCTGGACCAGAGGTCCTAGCGGGGGCTACAATGAGCAGTTCTTC. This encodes CAWTRGPSGGYNEQFF.

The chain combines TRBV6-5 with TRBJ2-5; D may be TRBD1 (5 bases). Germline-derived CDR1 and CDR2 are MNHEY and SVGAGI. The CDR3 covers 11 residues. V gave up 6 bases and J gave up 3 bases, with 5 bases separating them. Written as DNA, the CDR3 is TGTGCCAGCAGAGGGGAAGAGACCCAGTACTTC. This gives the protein CASRGEETQYF.

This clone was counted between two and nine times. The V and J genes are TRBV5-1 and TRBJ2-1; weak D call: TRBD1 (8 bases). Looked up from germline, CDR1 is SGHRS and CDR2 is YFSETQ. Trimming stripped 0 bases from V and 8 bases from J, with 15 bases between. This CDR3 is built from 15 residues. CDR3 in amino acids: CASSLGTQGGDEQFF. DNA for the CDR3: TGCGCCAGCAGCTTGGGGACACAGGGGGGGGATGAGCAGTTCTTC.

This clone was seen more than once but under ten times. The CDR3 here is CASSQVIPGQGTSPLHF. The CDR3 DNA is TGCGCCAGCAGCCAGGTGATCCCGGGACAGGGGACGTCACCCCTCCACTTT. V and J are TRBV4-3 and TRBJ1-6, with TRBD1 matching 10 bases. The CDR3 has 17 amino acids. Germline V CDR1 and CDR2: LGHNA, YSLEER. Trimming at V came to 3 bases and at J to 10 bases, leaving 12 bases not matched to a gene.

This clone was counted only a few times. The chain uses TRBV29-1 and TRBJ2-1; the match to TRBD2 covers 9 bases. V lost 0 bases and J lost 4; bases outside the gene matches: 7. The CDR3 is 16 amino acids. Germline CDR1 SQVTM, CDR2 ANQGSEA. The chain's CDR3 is CSVEDPGTSPYNEQFF. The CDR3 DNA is TGCAGCGTTGAAGACCCCGGGACTAGCCCTTACAATGAGCAGTTCTTC.

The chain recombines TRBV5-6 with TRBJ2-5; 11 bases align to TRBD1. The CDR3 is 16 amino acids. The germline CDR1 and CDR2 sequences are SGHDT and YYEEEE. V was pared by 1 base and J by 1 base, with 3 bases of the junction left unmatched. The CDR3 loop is CASSLLGQGVQETQYF. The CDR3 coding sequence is TGTGCCAGCAGCTTGTTGGGACAGGGGGTCCAAGAGACCCAGTACTTC.

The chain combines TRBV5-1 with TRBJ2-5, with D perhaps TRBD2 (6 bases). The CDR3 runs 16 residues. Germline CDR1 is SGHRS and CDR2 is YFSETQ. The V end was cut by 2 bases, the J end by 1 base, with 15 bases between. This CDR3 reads CASSLIGGRSQETQYF. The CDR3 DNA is TGCGCCAGCAGCTTAATCGGGGGTAGGAGCCAAGAGACCCAGTACTTC.

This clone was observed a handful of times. In DNA, the CDR3 is TGCGCCAGCAGCTTGTTAGCGTCCCGCGATGAGCAGTTCTTC. Encoded protein: CASSLLASRDEQFF. The chain uses TRBV5-1 and TRBJ2-1; tentative D call: TRBD2 (5 bases). This CDR3 comprises 14 residues. Germline V CDR1 and CDR2: SGHRS, YFSETQ. Trimming cost V 1 base and J 8 bases, with 13 bases left between them.

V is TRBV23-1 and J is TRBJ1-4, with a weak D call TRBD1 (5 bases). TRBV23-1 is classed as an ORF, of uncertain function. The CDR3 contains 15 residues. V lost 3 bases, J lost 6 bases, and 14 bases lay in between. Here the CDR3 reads CASSQWEGRHEKLFF. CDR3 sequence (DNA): TGCGCCAGCAGTCAGTGGGAGGGGCGGCATGAAAAACTGTTTTTT.

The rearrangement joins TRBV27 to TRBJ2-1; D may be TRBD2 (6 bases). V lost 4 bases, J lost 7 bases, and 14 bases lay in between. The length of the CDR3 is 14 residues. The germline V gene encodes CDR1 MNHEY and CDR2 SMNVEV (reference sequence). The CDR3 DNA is TGTGCCAGCAGTTCCCAGGGAGGATTGAATGAGCAGTTCTTC. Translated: CASSSQGGLNEQFF.

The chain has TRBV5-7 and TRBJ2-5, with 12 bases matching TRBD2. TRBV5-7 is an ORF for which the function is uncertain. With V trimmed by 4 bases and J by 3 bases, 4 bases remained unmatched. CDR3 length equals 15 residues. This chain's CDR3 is CASSGRLAGEETQYF. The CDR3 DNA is TGTGCCAGCAGCGGCAGACTAGCGGGAGAAGAGACCCAGTACTTC.

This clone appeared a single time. The CDR3 spells CASSPLAGNYNEQFF. The CDR3 nucleotides read TGTGCCAGCAGTCCTCTAGCGGGGAACTACAATGAGCAGTTCTTC. The chain uses TRBV11-2 and TRBJ2-1; 9 bases line up with TRBD2. In germline, CDR1 is SGHAT, CDR2 FQNNGV. The CDR3 has 15 residues. The junction had 6 bases not matched to a gene; V was cut back by 6 bases and J by 3 bases.

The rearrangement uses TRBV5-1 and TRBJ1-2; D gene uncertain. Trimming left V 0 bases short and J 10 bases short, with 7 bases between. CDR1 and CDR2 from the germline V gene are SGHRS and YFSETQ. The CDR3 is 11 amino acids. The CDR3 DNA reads TGCGCCAGCAGCTTGGACAGTGACTACACCTTC. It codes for CASSLDSDYTF. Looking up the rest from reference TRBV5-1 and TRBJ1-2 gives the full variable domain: KAGVTQTPRYLIKTRGQQVTLSCSPISGHRSVSWYQQTPGQGLQFLFEYFSETQRNKGNFPGRFSGRQFSNSRSEMNVSTLELGDSALYLCASSLDSDYTFGSGTRLTVV.

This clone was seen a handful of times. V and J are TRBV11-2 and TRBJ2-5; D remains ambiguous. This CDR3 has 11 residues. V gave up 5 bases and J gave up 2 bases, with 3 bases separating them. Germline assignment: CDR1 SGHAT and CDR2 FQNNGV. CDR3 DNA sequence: TGTGCCAGCAGCGAGCAAGAGACCCAGTACTTC. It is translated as CASSEQETQYF. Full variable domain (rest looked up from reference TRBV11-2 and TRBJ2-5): EAGVAQSPRYKIIEKRQSVAFWCNPISGHATLYWYQQILGQGPKLLIQFQNNGVVDDSQLPKDRFSAERLKGVDSTLKIQPAKLEDSAVYLCASSEQETQYFGPGTRLLVL.

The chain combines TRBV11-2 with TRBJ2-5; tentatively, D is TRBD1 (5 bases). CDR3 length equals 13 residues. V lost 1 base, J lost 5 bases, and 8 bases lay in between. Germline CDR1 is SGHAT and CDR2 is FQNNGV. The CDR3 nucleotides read TGTGCCAGCAGCTTAGGACAGTTGGAGACCCAGTACTTC. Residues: CASSLGQLETQYF.